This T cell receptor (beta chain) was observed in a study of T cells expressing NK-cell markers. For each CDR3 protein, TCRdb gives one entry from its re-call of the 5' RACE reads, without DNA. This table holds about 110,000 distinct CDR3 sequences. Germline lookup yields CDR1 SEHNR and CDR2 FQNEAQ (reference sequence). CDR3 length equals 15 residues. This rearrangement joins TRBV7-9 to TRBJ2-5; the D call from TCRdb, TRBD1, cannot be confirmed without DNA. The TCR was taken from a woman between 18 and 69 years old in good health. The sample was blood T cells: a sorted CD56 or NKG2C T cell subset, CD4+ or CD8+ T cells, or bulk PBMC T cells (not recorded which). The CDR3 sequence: CASSSRVGGKETQYF.